The 21 T cell receptor beta chains in this list originate from one sample, sequenced in a study of T cells in Graves' hyperthyroidism and ophthalmopathy. Amplification of TCR beta CDR3 regions was performed using RNA transcripts as template. The HTBI primer set was used in a first-round RT-PCR of the TCR CDR3. Each CDR3 protein is one row after TCRdb ran MiXCR on the multiplex PCR reads. The repertoire has hundreds of thousands of distinct CDR3 sequences, roughly 20% of them found once; the top ten carry under 35%. The sample taken for sequencing was blood. These receptors were taken from a man aged 25 to 40 with Graves' ophthalmopathy.

The J gene is TRBJ2-2, the V gene TRBV7-2; no reliable D call. V was cut by 1 base and J by 1 base, with 7 bases left in between. CDR1 SGHTA and CDR2 FQGNSA come from the germline V gene. There are 15 residues in the CDR3. The CDR3 reads CASSLDGLNTGELFF. The CDR3 DNA reads as TGTGCCAGCAGCTTAGATGGCCTGAACACCGGGGAGCTGTTTTTT.

The V gene is TRBV11-2, the J gene TRBJ2-1; no firm D call. This CDR3 is built from 15 residues. V lost 5 bases and J 5 bases, leaving 16 bases between the germline ends. Per the germline V gene, CDR1 is SGHAT and CDR2 is FQNNGV. The CDR3 loop reads CASSQDFAQNNEQFF. The DNA for the CDR3 is TGTGCCAGCAGCCAAGATTTCGCGCAGAACAATGAGCAGTTCTTC.

This clonotype appeared many times. The V and J genes are TRBV7-2 and TRBJ2-7, with D tentatively TRBD1 or TRBD2 (6 bases each). In germline, CDR1 is SGHTA, CDR2 FQGNSA. This CDR3 region has 17 residues. The V gene lost 1 base and the J gene lost 4 bases, with 20 bases spanning the gap. The CDR3 here is CASSLGLTTGAPYEQYF. Here the CDR3 DNA reads TGTGCCAGCAGCTTAGGCCTAACGACGGGGGCGCCTTACGAGCAGTACTTC.

This clonotype was found many times. The rearrangement links TRBV5-1 to TRBJ2-7; D remains ambiguous. The V end lost 0 bases, the J end lost 1 base, and 8 bases lay between the germline ends. CDR3 length: 14 residues. Germline lookup yields CDR1 SGHRS and CDR2 YFSETQ. CDR3 sequence: CASSLVGRSYEQYF. The CDR3 DNA reads as TGCGCCAGCAGCTTGGTCGGCAGGTCCTACGAGCAGTACTTC. The full variable domain, rest sourced from reference TRBV5-1 and TRBJ2-7, is KAGVTQTPRYLIKTRGQQVTLSCSPISGHRSVSWYQQTPGQGLQFLFEYFSETQRNKGNFPGRFSGRQFSNSRSEMNVSTLELGDSALYLCASSLVGRSYEQYFGPGTRLTVT.

To note about this clonotype: One base away lies a much larger clone, so this may be a sequencing read error. V gene TRBV7-8 combines with J gene TRBJ1-2, with 8 bases lining up with TRBD1. The length of the CDR3 is 15 residues. Germline V gene data show CDR1 as SGHVS and CDR2 as FQNEAQ. The V gene end was trimmed by 4 bases and the J gene end by 5 bases; junction bases not matched to a gene: 9. The CDR3, as DNA: TGTGCCAGCAGCTACGGACCAGGACAGGGTTATGGCTACACCTTC. Translating gives CASSYGPGQGYGYTF.

V and J are TRBV2 and TRBJ2-3; D remains ambiguous. The CDR3 is 13 amino acids. Germline V gene lookup returns CDR1 SNHLY and CDR2 FYNNEI. Between the trimmed V and J ends, which lost 6 bases and 4 bases, there was a span of 11 bases. The CDR3 nucleotides are TGTGCCAGCAGGGTCGACTCAGCAGATACGCAGTATTTT. Translation gives CASRVDSADTQYF. The full variable domain, completed using reference TRBV2 and TRBJ2-3, is EPEVTQTPSHQVTQMGQEVILRCVPISNHLYFYWYRQILGQKVEFLVSFYNNEISEKSEIFDDQFSVERPDGSNFTLKIRSTKLEDSAMYFCASRVDSADTQYFGPGTRLTVL.

V usage is TRBV20-1 and J usage is TRBJ2-6; no clear D. The CDR3 runs to 17 residues. From germline, CDR1 is DFQATT and CDR2 SNEGSKA (reference sequence). V was clipped by 0 bases and J by 0 bases, with 12 bases between them. The CDR3, as DNA: TGCAGTGCTAGAGAACCCGCACATATCTCTGGGGCCAACGTCCTGACTTTC. Residues: CSAREPAHISGANVLTF.

This clonotype showed up many times. The J gene is TRBJ2-3, the V gene TRBV5-1; 8 bases line up with TRBD1. The CDR3 totals 16 residues. Per the germline V gene, CDR1 is SGHRS and CDR2 is YFSETQ. V trimming: 1 base; J trimming: 2 bases; junction bases outside the gene matches: 6. CDR3 region: CASSLSGQGHTDTQYF. CDR3 coding DNA: TGCGCCAGCAGCTTGAGCGGACAGGGCCACACAGATACGCAGTATTTT.

There are many counts of this clonotype. V is TRBV7-8 and J is TRBJ2-3; D might be TRBD2 (5 bases). Germline-derived CDR1 and CDR2 are SGHVS and FQNEAQ. This CDR3 spans 19 amino acids. V was clipped by 0 bases and J by 0 bases, with 19 bases between them. The CDR3 nucleotides read TGTGCCAGCAGCTTAGCGCAGGAGGCCGGACTCACGAGCACAGATACGCAGTATTTT. The encoded protein is CASSLAQEAGLTSTDTQYF.

In this sample, this clonotype turned up many times. This chain joins TRBV14 and TRBJ1-1; D is possibly TRBD1 (5 bases). This CDR3 contains 12 residues. The V and J ends lost 4 bases and 2 bases respectively, with 5 bases between them. Germline V lookup: CDR1 SGHDN, CDR2 FVKESK. In DNA, the CDR3 is TGTGCCAGCAGCCGGACAAACACTGAAGCTTTCTTT. Its protein is CASSRTNTEAFF.

This clonotype was counted a few times. The chain carries TRBV11-2 and TRBJ2-1; D is undetermined. CDR3 length: 12 amino acids. V lost 5 bases, J lost 9 bases, and 11 bases lay in between. CDR1 is SGHAT and CDR2 is FQNNGV in the germline V gene. CDR3 bases: TGTGCCAGCAGCCGACAAGCTCCTGAGCAGTTCTTC. As protein: CASSRQAPEQFF.

The V and J genes are TRBV2 and TRBJ2-4; 8 bases align to TRBD1. This CDR3 spans 16 amino acids. V shed 6 bases and J 2 bases; nucleotides not matched to a gene: 9. Germline V gene sequence: CDR1 SNHLY, CDR2 FYNNEI. The CDR3 nucleotides are TGTGCCAGCAGGGCTACAGGGGGAATGACCAAAAACATTCAGTACTTC. Protein sequence: CASRATGGMTKNIQYF. Full variable domain (outside the CDR3, taken from reference TRBV2 and TRBJ2-4): EPEVTQTPSHQVTQMGQEVILRCVPISNHLYFYWYRQILGQKVEFLVSFYNNEISEKSEIFDDQFSVERPDGSNFTLKIRSTKLEDSAMYFCASRATGGMTKNIQYFGAGTRLSVL.

The V and J genes are TRBV11-2 and TRBJ2-3; 12 nucleotides agree with TRBD2. The CDR3 length is 17 residues. V lost 7 bases and J lost 1; bases outside the gene matches: 9. The germline V gene encodes CDR1 SGHAT and CDR2 FQNNGV. CDR3 sequence (DNA): TGTGCCAGCACTGCTAGCGGGAGGGCCGGTGGCACAGATACGCAGTATTTT. It yields the protein CASTASGRAGGTDTQYF.

This clonotype was seen ten or more times. This chain uses TRBV6-1 with TRBJ2-7; no definite D call. Germline V gives CDR1 MNHNS, CDR2 SASEGT. V was shortened by 4 bases and J by 3 bases, with 10 bases between the two germline ends. There are 13 residues in the CDR3. In DNA, the CDR3 is TGTGCCAGCAGTGTGTCCACCAACTACGAGCAGTACTTC. Translated, it gives CASSVSTNYEQYF.

In its sample, this clonotype was seen a few times. The chain uses TRBV5-6 and TRBJ2-3, with 8 bases identical to TRBD2. Germline CDR1 and CDR2: SGHDT and YYEEEE. V was pared by 3 bases and J by 5 bases, with 11 bases of the junction left unmatched. The CDR3 contains 16 residues. The CDR3 DNA is TGTGCCAGCAGCTGGAGGGGAGCGGGAGTTGGAGATACGCAGTATTTT. Protein: CASSWRGAGVGDTQYF.

V gene TRBV28 combines with J gene TRBJ2-7; D not certain. Germline V lookup: CDR1 MDHEN, CDR2 SYDVKM. V shed 6 bases and J shed 2 bases, with 14 bases lying between them. The CDR3 spans 14 residues. CDR3 sequence reads: CASSTSRTAYEQYF. CDR3 bases: TGTGCCAGCAGCACATCCCGAACCGCCTACGAGCAGTACTTC.

This clonotype appeared a few times. V is TRBV7-9 and J is TRBJ1-2; unclear D gene. The V gene lost 5 bases and the J gene lost 10 bases, with 11 bases spanning the gap. The germline V gene has CDR1 SEHNR and CDR2 FQNEAQ (reference sequence). The CDR3 extends over 11 amino acids. The CDR3 region has the DNA TGTGCCAGCAGCCCAGGCGGCTACTACACCTTC. Translation gives CASSPGGYYTF.

This clonotype was seen ten or more times. The chain uses TRBV11-2 and TRBJ2-1; no clear D gene. The CDR3 is made up of 12 amino acids. Trimming stripped 8 bases from V and 4 bases from J, with 9 bases between. Germline V gene sequence: CDR1 SGHAT, CDR2 FQNNGV. CDR3 sequence: CASEEQYNEQFF. The CDR3 DNA is TGTGCCAGCGAGGAACAGTACAATGAGCAGTTCTTC.

The table lists this clonotype with many counts. This chain joins TRBV12-3 or TRBV12-4 and TRBJ2-7, with D perhaps matching TRBD2 (6 bases). The germline V and J ends were trimmed by 5 bases and 1 base, with 9 bases remaining between them. The CDR3 runs to 13 residues. The CDR3 DNA is TGTGCCAGCAGTAACGGGGGTTCCTACGAGCAGTACTTC. Residues: CASSNGGSYEQYF.

This clonotype was found a few times. V is TRBV20-1 and J is TRBJ1-6; 10 bases map to TRBD1. The V and J ends lost 6 bases and 6 bases, in that order; junction bases with no gene match: 5. CDR1 and CDR2 (germline): DFQATT, SNEGSKA (reference sequence). The CDR3 is made up of 14 amino acids. The CDR3 bases are TGCAGTGCCCGACAGGGGGCGAGTAATTCACCCCTCCACTTT. Translated, it gives CSARQGASNSPLHF.

J is TRBJ2-7 and V is TRBV11-2, with D perhaps TRBD1 (9 bases). The CDR3 contains 16 residues. Trimming cost V 5 bases and J 3 bases, with 20 bases left between them. Germline V gene data show CDR1 as SGHAT and CDR2 as FQNNGV. This CDR3 is CASSLGRGQGNYEQYF. In nucleotides, the CDR3 is TGTGCCAGCAGCCTCGGGAGGGGACAGGGCAACTACGAGCAGTACTTC.